This T cell receptor beta chain was sequenced in a study of identical twins. TCRdb reprocessed the 5' RACE reads via MiXCR and lists one record per CDR3 protein. The sample records 350,000 to 600,000 distinct CDR3 sequences, approximately 15% being singletons. Trimming took off 4 bases at V and 3 bases at J, with 7 bases between the two ends. Germline loops: CDR1 SQVTM, CDR2 ANQGSEA. The CDR3 is made up of 11 amino acids. As concerns this clonotype: Its matching antigen is unknown.

Study-level results: Conclusions came from cross-sectional statistical analysis, not from following the same donors.

Another study also made use of these data, one on yellow fever vaccine responses in identical twins. That study adds: Twins' T cell vaccine responses reportedly looked partly convergent, partly personalized.

The V gene is TRBV29-1, the J gene TRBJ2-7; no clear D. The specimen was CD4+ T cells sorted from blood. The source of this sequence is a woman younger than 35 in good health. The CDR3 nucleotides read TGCAGCGTTGGCCAGAACTACGAGCAGTACTTC. It yields the protein CSVGQNYEQYF.